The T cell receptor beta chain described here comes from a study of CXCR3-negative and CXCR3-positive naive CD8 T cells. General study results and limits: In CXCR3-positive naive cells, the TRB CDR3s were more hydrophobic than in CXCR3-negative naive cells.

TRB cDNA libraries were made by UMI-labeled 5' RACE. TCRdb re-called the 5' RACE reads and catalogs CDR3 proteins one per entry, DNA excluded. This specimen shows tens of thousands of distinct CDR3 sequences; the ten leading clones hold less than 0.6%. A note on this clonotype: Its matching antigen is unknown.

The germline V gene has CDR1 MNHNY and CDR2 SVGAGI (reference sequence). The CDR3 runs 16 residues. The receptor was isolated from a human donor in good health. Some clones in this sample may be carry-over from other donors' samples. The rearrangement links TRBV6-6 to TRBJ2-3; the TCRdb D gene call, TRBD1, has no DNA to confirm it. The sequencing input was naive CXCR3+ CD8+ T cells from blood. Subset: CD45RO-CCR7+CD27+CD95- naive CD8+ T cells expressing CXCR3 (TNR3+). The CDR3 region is CASRTPQGSGTDTQYF.